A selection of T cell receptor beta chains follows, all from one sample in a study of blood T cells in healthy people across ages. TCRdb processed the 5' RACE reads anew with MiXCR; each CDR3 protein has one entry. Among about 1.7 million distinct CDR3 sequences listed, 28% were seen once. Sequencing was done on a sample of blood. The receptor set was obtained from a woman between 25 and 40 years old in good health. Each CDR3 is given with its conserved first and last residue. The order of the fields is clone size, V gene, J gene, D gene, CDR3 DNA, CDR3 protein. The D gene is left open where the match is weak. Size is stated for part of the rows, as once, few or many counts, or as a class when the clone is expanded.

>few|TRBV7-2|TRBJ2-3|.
TGTGCCAGCAGCTTAGTGGTCTTGGCAGATACGCAGTATTTT
CASSLVVLADTQYF
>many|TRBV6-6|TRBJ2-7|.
TGTGCCAGCGGGACTGACTCCTACGAGCAGTACTTC
CASGTDSYEQYF
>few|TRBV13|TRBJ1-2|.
TGTGCCAGCAGCTCACCTCGGACAGCAAGCTATGGCTACACCTTC
CASSSPRTASYGYTF
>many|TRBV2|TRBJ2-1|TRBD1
TGTGCCAGCAGCCGGGACAGAAACATAGAGCAGTTCTTC
CASSRDRNIEQFF
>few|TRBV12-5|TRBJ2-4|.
TGTGCTAGTGAACCGGGGCAGGGGTATAACATTCAGTACTTC
CASEPGQGYNIQYF
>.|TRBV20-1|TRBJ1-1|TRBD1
TGCAGTGCTAACGAGGAGCGGGACAGATTGAGCACTGAAGCTTTCTTT
CSANEERDRLSTEAFF
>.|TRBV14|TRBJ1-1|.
TGTGCCAGCAGCCAATACAGTCCCTGGGGCACTGAAGCTTTCTTT
CASSQYSPWGTEAFF
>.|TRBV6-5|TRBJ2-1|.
TGTGCCAGCAGTTACTCAAGAATTGGGACACCGGGTGCCGAGCAGTTCTTC
CASSYSRIGTPGAEQFF
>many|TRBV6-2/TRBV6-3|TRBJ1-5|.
TGTGCCAGCAGTTCCCACGGGGGAAATCAGCCCCAGCATTTT
CASSSHGGNQPQHF
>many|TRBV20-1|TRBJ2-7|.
TGCAGTGCTAGGAGCGGCTGGTGGGAGCAGTACTTC
CSARSGWWEQYF
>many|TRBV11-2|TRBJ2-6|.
TGTGCCAGCAGCGCAGGGGGGACTGGGGCCAACGTCCTGACTTTC
CASSAGGTGANVLTF
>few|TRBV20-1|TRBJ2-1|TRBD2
TGCAGTGCTAGGACTAGCGGGAGGGCTGGCGAGCAGTTCTTC
CSARTSGRAGEQFF
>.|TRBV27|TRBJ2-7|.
TGTGCCAGCAGTTTAAAAATGACCTACGAGCAGTACTTC
CASSLKMTYEQYF
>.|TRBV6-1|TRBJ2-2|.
TGTGCCAGCAGTGATCAGGGACGGAGAACCGGGGAGCTGTTTTTT
CASSDQGRRTGELFF
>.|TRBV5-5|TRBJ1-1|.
TGTGCCAGCAGCTTGGTCAGCCCCATGAACACTGAAGCTTTCTTT
CASSLVSPMNTEAFF
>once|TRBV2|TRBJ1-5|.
TGTGCCAGCAGTTTAGAGGGGTCCTACAATCAGCCCCAGCATTTT
CASSLEGSYNQPQHF
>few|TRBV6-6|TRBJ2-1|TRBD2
TGTGCCAGCAGTTATCCCTCTCGAGGAGCGGGGGGGAAGAATGAGCAGTTCTTC
CASSYPSRGAGGKNEQFF
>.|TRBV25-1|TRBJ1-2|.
TGTGCCAGCAGTGAATATACGGTCAGCAATTTCTATGGCTACACCTTC
CASSEYTVSNFYGYTF
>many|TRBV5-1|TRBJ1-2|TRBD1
TGCGCCAGCAGCGAGGGACAGTACTATGGCTACACCTTC
CASSEGQYYGYTF
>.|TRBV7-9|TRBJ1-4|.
TGTGCCAGCAGCTTTCAAACAGTGGGCCAGTATGAAAAACTGTTTTTT
CASSFQTVGQYEKLFF
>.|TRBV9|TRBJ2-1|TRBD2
TGTGCCAGCAGCGTAGAAGCGGGGGTCTCCAATGAGCAGTTCTTC
CASSVEAGVSNEQFF
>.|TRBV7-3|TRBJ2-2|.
TGTGCCAGCAGATCAACCCGGTCCGGGGAGCTGTTTTTT
CASRSTRSGELFF
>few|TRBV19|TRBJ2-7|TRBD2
TGTGCCAGTAAGACTAGCGGGAGTGCATACGAGCAGTACTTC
CASKTSGSAYEQYF
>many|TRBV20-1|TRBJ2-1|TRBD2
TGCAGTGCTATCCGCTCGGGCGGGAGCTCCTACAATGAGCAGTTCTTC
CSAIRSGGSSYNEQFF
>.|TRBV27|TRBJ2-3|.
TGTGCCAGCAGTCCCCGGGACGTCAGAGATACGCAGTATTTT
CASSPRDVRDTQYF
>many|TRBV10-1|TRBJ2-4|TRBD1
TGCGCCAGCAGTGAGTCGGGACAGGGCAACATTCAGTACTTC
CASSESGQGNIQYF
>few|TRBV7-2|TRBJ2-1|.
TGTGCCAGCAGCTACGAGACTAAGAGCGAGGCGCAGTTCTTC
CASSYETKSEAQFF
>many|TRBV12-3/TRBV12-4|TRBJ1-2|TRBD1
TGTGCCAGCAGTAGACAGGGGTCTAACTATGGCTACACCTTC
CASSRQGSNYGYTF
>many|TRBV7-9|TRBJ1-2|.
TGTGCCAGCAGCTCGAACGGGATATATGGCTACACCTTC
CASSSNGIYGYTF
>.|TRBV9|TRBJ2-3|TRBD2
TGTGCCAGCAGCGGGACTAGCGGGGGTCGGATAAATACGCAGTATTTT
CASSGTSGGRINTQYF
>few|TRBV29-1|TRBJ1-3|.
TGCAGCGTTAGAAGGGATCCGTCTGGAAACACCATATATTTT
CSVRRDPSGNTIYF
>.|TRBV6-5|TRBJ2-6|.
TGTGCCAGCAGTTCCCTTAAACTCTCTGGGGCCAACGTCCTGACTTTC
CASSSLKLSGANVLTF
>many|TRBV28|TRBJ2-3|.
TGTGCCAGCAGTCAGGGGGGGGAAGATACGCAGTATTTT
CASSQGGEDTQYF
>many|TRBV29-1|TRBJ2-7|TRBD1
TGCAGCGCCGGGACAGGGGCCTCCTACGAGCAGTACTTC
CSAGTGASYEQYF
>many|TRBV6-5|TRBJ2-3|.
TGTGCCAGCATAGGGGGTTCTAGCACAGATACGCAGTATTTT
CASIGGSSTDTQYF
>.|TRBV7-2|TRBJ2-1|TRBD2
TGTGCCAGCAGCCCCGTTGGACTAGCAAGTGAGCAGTTCTTC
CASSPVGLASEQFF
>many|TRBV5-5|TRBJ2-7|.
TGTGCCAGCAGCTTGCAGGAGGGCATGGGCGAGCAGTACTTC
CASSLQEGMGEQYF
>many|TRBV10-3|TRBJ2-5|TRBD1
TGTGCCACCGGGACCGGGACAGGGCTTCAAGAGACCCAGTACTTC
CATGTGTGLQETQYF
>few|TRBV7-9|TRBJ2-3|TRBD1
TGTGCCAGCAGCCTAATCCGGACAGGGCGGGATACGCAGTATTTT
CASSLIRTGRDTQYF
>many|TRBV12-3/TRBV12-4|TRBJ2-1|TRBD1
TGTGCCAGCGACTCCAGGACAGGGTTTTACAATGAGCAGTTCTTC
CASDSRTGFYNEQFF
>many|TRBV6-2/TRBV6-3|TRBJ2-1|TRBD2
TGTGCCAGCAGTGCCGGAGCGGGAGGGATGGATGAGCAGTTCTTC
CASSAGAGGMDEQFF
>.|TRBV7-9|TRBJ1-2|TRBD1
TGTGCCAGCGCACCGGGACAGCTCTATGGCTACACCTTC
CASAPGQLYGYTF
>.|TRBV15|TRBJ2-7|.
TGTGCCCCTCCTGGCGAGCAGTACTTC
CAPPGEQYF
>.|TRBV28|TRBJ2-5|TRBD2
TGTGCCAGCAGTCCCCCACTAGCGGGGGGGGAGACCCAGTACTTC
CASSPPLAGGETQYF
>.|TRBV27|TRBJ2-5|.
TGTGCCACGAAGGGGCAAGAGACCCAGTACTTC
CATKGQETQYF
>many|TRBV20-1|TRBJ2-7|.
TGCAGTGCCAACATCCTAGTGTCGGTGACCTACGAGCAGTACTTC
CSANILVSVTYEQYF
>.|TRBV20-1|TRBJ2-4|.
TGCAGTCTAGAAAGCGGGCTGGCCAAAAACATTCAGTACTTC
CSLESGLAKNIQYF
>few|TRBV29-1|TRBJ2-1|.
TGCAGCGTTGGAGGGGGACGGGGCAGAGATGAGCAGTTCTTC
CSVGGGRGRDEQFF
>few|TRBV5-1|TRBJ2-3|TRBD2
TGCGCCAGCAGCTTGTCGCGGGGGAATAGAGATACGCAGTATTTT
CASSLSRGNRDTQYF
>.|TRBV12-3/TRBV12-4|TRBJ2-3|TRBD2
TGTGCCAGCAGTTCTCGACTACTAGCGGGGACCACAGATACGCAGTATTTT
CASSSRLLAGTTDTQYF
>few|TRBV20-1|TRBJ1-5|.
TGCAGTGCTAGGACCGGGGGGGGGCCTAATCAGCCCCAGCATTTT
CSARTGGGPNQPQHF